The 32 T cell receptor beta chains listed next were all sequenced from one sample in a study of T-cell memory formation after mild COVID-19 (dated by TCRdb to the early 2020s). The library was generated by 5' RACE. The sample was run on an Illumina NovaSeq 6000. TCRdb handled the public reads itself, with Q25 trimming in fastp and clone calling in MiXCR, and kept productive beta chains. Records with the same CDR3 protein are collapsed into one entry carrying the most frequent genes and DNA. The sample table shows almost 550,000 distinct CDR3 sequences, and about a fifth are seen once. Of the sample, under 15% falls within the top ten clones. Sequenced sample: PBMCs or a T cell subset sorted from them (not recorded which). These receptors were taken from an adult woman who had mild COVID-19 (a few samples of this study predate the infection). The sample titles of this study are shuffled in the database, so cell type and time point are left out; the donor was told from shared clones.

The chain uses TRBV9 and TRBJ2-1; 8 nucleotides align to TRBD2. The CDR3 has 16 amino acids. J gave up 3 bases and V 0 bases, and 5 bases lay outside the gene matches. Germline V gives CDR1 SGDLS, CDR2 YYNGEE. This chain's CDR3 is CASSVVSGGYYNEQFF. In nucleotides, the CDR3 is TGTGCCAGCAGCGTAGTGAGCGGGGGTTACTACAATGAGCAGTTCTTC.

This clonotype came up a few times. J is TRBJ2-1 and V is TRBV20-1; D unclear. Trimming left V 0 bases short and J 4 bases short, with 13 bases between. The CDR3 has 15 amino acids. Per germline, CDR1 DFQATT and CDR2 SNEGSKA (reference sequence). The CDR3 DNA reads as TGCAGTGCTAGAGATACGCTAGACCGGTACAATGAGCAGTTCTTC. It translates to CSARDTLDRYNEQFF.

This clonotype was counted a few times. The genes are TRBV5-4 and TRBJ2-7, with 8 bases that match TRBD2. Germline assignment: CDR1 SGHNT and CDR2 YYREEE (reference sequence). Trimming took 4 bases from V and 7 from J; bases not matched to a gene: 4. CDR3 length: 12 amino acids. As DNA, the CDR3 is TGTGCCAGCAGCCGGGGCGGGGGGGAGCAGTACTTC. Its translation: CASSRGGGEQYF.

This sequence joins TRBV29-1 and TRBJ2-2; no clear D gene. V lost 2 bases and J 10 bases, leaving 8 bases between the germline ends. This CDR3 contains 11 residues. Germline V lookup: CDR1 SQVTM, CDR2 ANQGSEA. CDR3 residues: CSVERRVELFF. The DNA for the CDR3 is TGCAGCGTTGAACGTAGGGTGGAGCTGTTTTTT.

At least ten counts were recorded for this clonotype. This rearrangement joins TRBV7-6 to TRBJ2-3; D not certain. The CDR3 is 13 residues long. The V and J ends lost 3 bases and 4 bases respectively, with 8 bases between them. Per the germline V gene, CDR1 is SGHVS and CDR2 is FNYEAQ. The CDR3 protein is CASSLRVADTQYF. CDR3 DNA: TGTGCCAGCAGCTTGAGAGTGGCAGATACGCAGTATTTT.

The gene calls are TRBV19 and TRBJ1-1; D remains unclear. With 2 bases removed from V and 3 bases from J, the gap between germline ends came to 13 bases. The CDR3 contains 15 residues. The germline gives CDR1 LNHDA, CDR2 SQIVND (reference sequence). The CDR3: CASSILGFSDTEAFF. CDR3 nucleotide sequence: TGTGCCAGTAGTATACTAGGGTTTTCGGACACTGAAGCTTTCTTT.

This clonotype was observed a handful of times. This chain uses TRBV5-1 with TRBJ2-7; D call uncertain. This CDR3 spans 15 amino acids. The V end lost 0 bases, the J end lost 3 bases, and 13 bases lay between the germline ends. The V gene's germline CDR1 is SGHRS and CDR2 YFSETQ. CDR3 protein: CASSLGGSLFYEQYF. The CDR3 nucleotides are TGCGCCAGCAGCTTGGGTGGTAGCTTATTCTACGAGCAGTACTTC.

This clonotype was detected many times. The chain is built from TRBV3-1 and TRBJ2-5; TRBD2 agrees at 8 bases. Germline V gives CDR1 LGHDT, CDR2 YNNKEL (reference sequence). The ends lost 1 base at V and 2 bases at J; junction bases unmatched: 6. This CDR3 contains 16 residues. Written as DNA, the CDR3 is TGTGCCAGCAGCCAAGGGGCCCGGGGGGGACAAGAGACCCAGTACTTC. Its translation is CASSQGARGGQETQYF.

The rearrangement links TRBV9 to TRBJ2-3; D could derive from TRBD1 or TRBD2 (5 bases each). The CDR3 consists of 14 residues. Trimming took off 0 bases at V and 2 bases at J, with 7 bases between the two ends. Germline lookup yields CDR1 SGDLS and CDR2 YYNGEE. The CDR3 protein is CASSVVGTTDTQYF. The CDR3 nucleotides read TGTGCCAGCAGCGTAGTTGGGACCACAGATACGCAGTATTTT.

This clonotype appeared a few times. The rearrangement uses TRBV6-6 and TRBJ2-3, with D tentatively TRBD1 (5 bases). The CDR3 length is 17 residues. V lost 0 bases and J lost 0, with 13 bases in between. The V gene's germline CDR1 is MNHNY and CDR2 SVGAGI (reference sequence). Here the CDR3 DNA reads TGTGCCAGCAGTTACTCGAGTCAGGGCGCGAGCACAGATACGCAGTATTTT. It specifies CASSYSSQGASTDTQYF.

This chain joins TRBV5-1 and TRBJ2-3; 14 bases align to TRBD2. Germline V gene sequence: CDR1 SGHRS, CDR2 YFSETQ. J gave up 4 bases and V 5 bases, and 6 bases lay outside the gene matches. The CDR3 is 16 residues long. CDR3 sequence (DNA): TGCGCCAGCAGTCATGGACTAGCGGGGGGATCAGATACGCAGTATTTT. Its translation is CASSHGLAGGSDTQYF.

This clonotype appeared a single time. The chain is built from TRBV5-6 and TRBJ2-3, with 9 nucleotides matching TRBD1. In germline, CDR1 is SGHDT, CDR2 YYEEEE. The trim removed 0 bases at V and 0 bases at J, leaving 8 bases unmatched. The CDR3 covers 18 residues. CDR3 sequence reads: CASSLGIQGAYSTDTQYF. CDR3 coding DNA: TGTGCCAGCAGCTTGGGTATACAGGGGGCCTATAGCACAGATACGCAGTATTTT. The whole variable domain, remainder taken from reference TRBV5-6 and TRBJ2-3, is DAGVTQSPTHLIKTRGQQVTLRCSPKSGHDTVSWYQQALGQGPQFIFQYYEEEERQRGNFPDRFSGHQFPNYSSELNVNALLLGDSALYLCASSLGIQGAYSTDTQYFGPGTRLTVL.

This clonotype was seen ten or more times. The chain combines TRBV20-1 with TRBJ1-1; no clear D gene. V was trimmed by 0 bases and J by 0 bases, leaving 8 bases between them. The CDR3 consists of 14 residues. CDR1 DFQATT and CDR2 SNEGSKA come from the germline V gene (reference sequence). The CDR3 loop is CSARDPGMNTEAFF. The CDR3 DNA reads as TGCAGTGCTAGAGACCCCGGGATGAACACTGAAGCTTTCTTT.

J is TRBJ1-1 and V is TRBV7-2; a weak D match, TRBD1 (5 bases). V was cut by 5 bases and J by 0 bases, with 13 bases left in between. The germline V gene encodes CDR1 SGHTA and CDR2 FQGNSA. The CDR3 contains 15 residues. The DNA for the CDR3 is TGTGCCAGCAGCCCAGACAGCGGCCTGAACACTGAAGCTTTCTTT. It codes for CASSPDSGLNTEAFF.

V is TRBV7-6 and J is TRBJ1-1; D is possibly TRBD1 (6 bases). CDR1 is SGHVS, CDR2 FNYEAQ, per germline. Trimming took off 5 bases at V and 0 bases at J, with 10 bases between the two ends. The CDR3 covers 14 residues. For the CDR3, the DNA is TGTGCCAGCAGCCCAGGGGCCCTGAACACTGAAGCTTTCTTT. Its translation is CASSPGALNTEAFF.

This clonotype was detected only a few times. The chain has TRBV5-1 and TRBJ2-5; D is unclear. The CDR3 runs to 13 residues. Germline V gives CDR1 SGHRS, CDR2 YFSETQ. Trimming cost V 0 bases and J 7 bases, with 10 bases left between them. DNA for the CDR3: TGCGCCAGCAGCTTGGTCGGGCGTTCGACCCAGTACTTC. It is translated as CASSLVGRSTQYF. Together with reference TRBV5-1 and TRBJ2-5, the CDR3 gives the full variable domain: KAGVTQTPRYLIKTRGQQVTLSCSPISGHRSVSWYQQTPGQGLQFLFEYFSETQRNKGNFPGRFSGRQFSNSRSEMNVSTLELGDSALYLCASSLVGRSTQYFGPGTRLLVL.

This clonotype has just a few counts. The genes are TRBV7-9 and TRBJ1-2; 7 positions match TRBD1. Trimming took 4 bases from V and 2 from J; bases not matched to a gene: 4. The germline V gene has CDR1 SEHNR and CDR2 FQNEAQ (reference sequence). This CDR3 spans 14 amino acids. Written as DNA, the CDR3 is TGTGCCAGCAGCTCTAAACAGGGGAACTATGGCTACACCTTC. It translates to CASSSKQGNYGYTF.

This clonotype was seen a few times. V and J are TRBV12-3 or TRBV12-4 and TRBJ2-1, with D possibly TRBD2 on 6 matching bases. V lost 6 bases and J lost 8, with 20 bases in between. This CDR3 is built from 15 residues. As DNA, the CDR3 is TGTGCCAGCAGGGCGGGACTTGAGGTAAAGGATGAGCAGTTCTTC. This sequence encodes CASRAGLEVKDEQFF.

The V gene is TRBV7-8, the J gene TRBJ1-1, with D possibly being TRBD1 (5 bases). V lost 5 bases, J lost 4 bases, and 17 bases lay in between. Germline values: CDR1 SGHVS, CDR2 FQNEAQ. The CDR3 is made up of 15 amino acids. The CDR3 protein is CASSTDSVGATEAFF. Here the CDR3 DNA reads TGTGCCAGCAGCACTGACAGTGTAGGCGCCACTGAAGCTTTCTTT.

This clonotype was counted a few times. The rearrangement links TRBV5-5 to TRBJ1-3; D uncertain. Germline-derived CDR1 and CDR2 are SGHKS and YYEKEE (reference sequence). Trimming took off 2 bases at V and 0 bases at J, with 9 bases between the two ends. The CDR3 has 15 amino acids. The CDR3 sequence: CASSFSGVSGNTIYF. The CDR3 DNA sequence: TGTGCCAGCAGCTTCAGTGGGGTCTCTGGAAACACCATATATTTT.

This clonotype showed up just a few times. CDR3 region: CASSERRGPVFYGYTF. CDR3 nucleotides: TGTGCCAGCAGCGAACGCAGGGGACCCGTTTTCTATGGCTACACCTTC. The rearrangement links TRBV21-1 to TRBJ1-2; the table's D call, TRBD1, was not checked against the DNA. TRBV21-1 is marked as a pseudogene. The CDR3 contains 16 residues.

The rearrangement uses TRBV7-2 and TRBJ2-7; no firm D call. Per the germline V gene, CDR1 is SGHTA and CDR2 is FQGNSA. Trimming took off 3 bases at V and 0 bases at J, with 9 bases between the two ends. The CDR3 has 14 amino acids. The CDR3 DNA reads as TGTGCCAGCAGCTTCGGAAGTAGCTCCTACGAGCAGTACTTC. Protein sequence: CASSFGSSSYEQYF.

The gene calls are TRBV10-3 and TRBJ1-1, with 7 nucleotides matching TRBD1. V dropped 2 bases and J dropped 12; count of bases not matched to a gene: 9. Germline V CDR1 and CDR2: ENHRY, SYGVKD. The length of the CDR3 is 13 residues. CDR3 nucleotide sequence: TGTGCCATCAGTGAGAGGGAGACAGGGAAATCTTTCTTT. Protein: CAISERETGKSFF.

There are many counts of this clonotype. The V and J genes are TRBV5-1 and TRBJ2-7, with 9 bases aligning to TRBD1. CDR3 size: 14 residues. J gave up 2 bases and V 4 bases, and 4 bases lay outside the gene matches. Germline loops: CDR1 SGHRS, CDR2 YFSETQ. The CDR3 sequence is CASSAWTGAYEQYF. CDR3 DNA sequence: TGCGCCAGCAGCGCATGGACAGGGGCCTACGAGCAGTACTTC.

V gene TRBV5-1 combines with J gene TRBJ2-1, with D tentatively TRBD1 (7 bases). V dropped 6 bases and J dropped 0 bases, with 16 bases sitting between them. CDR1 and CDR2 from the germline V gene are SGHRS and YFSETQ. The CDR3 totals 16 residues. DNA of the CDR3: TGCGCCAGCATCCCGGGGGCAGGGGGCTCCTACAATGAGCAGTTCTTC. Protein: CASIPGAGGSYNEQFF. The full variable domain, rest sourced from reference TRBV5-1 and TRBJ2-1, is KAGVTQTPRYLIKTRGQQVTLSCSPISGHRSVSWYQQTPGQGLQFLFEYFSETQRNKGNFPGRFSGRQFSNSRSEMNVSTLELGDSALYLCASIPGAGGSYNEQFFGPGTRLTVL.

This clonotype has at least ten counts. The rearrangement links TRBV7-6 to TRBJ2-3; D ambiguous. The CDR3 sequence is 15 residues long. CDR1 is SGHVS, CDR2 FNYEAQ, per germline. The V and J ends lost 3 bases and 2 bases respectively, with 12 bases between them. As DNA, the CDR3 is TGTGCCAGCAGCTTCCAAGGCTACAACACAGATACGCAGTATTTT. Translating it yields CASSFQGYNTDTQYF. The full variable domain, completed using reference TRBV7-6 and TRBJ2-3, is GAGVSQSPRYKVTKRGQDVALRCDPISGHVSLYWYRQALGQGPEFLTYFNYEAQQDKSGLPNDRFSAERPEGSISTLTIQRTEQRDSAMYRCASSFQGYNTDTQYFGPGTRLTVL.

CDR3 protein: CASSRSGTSSGEQYF. CDR3 nucleotides: TGTGCCAGCAGCAGATCCGGGACTAGTTCAGGCGAGCAGTACTTC. The chain links TRBV7-2 to TRBJ2-7, with TRBD2 matching 8 bases. Trimming took 5 bases from V and 6 from J; bases not matched to a gene: 12. There are 15 residues in the CDR3. The germline V gene has CDR1 SGHTA and CDR2 FQGNSA. The full variable domain, in which reference TRBV7-2 and TRBJ2-7 provide the parts outside the CDR3, is GAGVSQSPSNKVTEKGKDVELRCDPISGHTALYWYRQSLGQGLEFLIYFQGNSAPDKSGLPSDRFSAERTGGSVSTLTIQRTQQEDSAVYLCASSRSGTSSGEQYFGPGTRLTVT.

There are many counts of this clonotype. The chain joins TRBV12-3 or TRBV12-4 to TRBJ2-7; D is possibly TRBD2 (6 bases). The length of the CDR3 is 11 residues. V was trimmed by 8 bases and J by 4 bases, leaving 9 bases between them. In nucleotides, the CDR3 is TGTGCCAGCGGGACTTATTACGAGCAGTACTTC. Translating gives CASGTYYEQYF.

This clonotype showed up just a few times. The genes are TRBV2 and TRBJ1-6; TRBD1 agrees at 10 bases. CDR1 is SNHLY, CDR2 FYNNEI, per germline. The CDR3 has 15 amino acids. The J segment lost 9 bases and the V segment lost 7 bases, leaving 9 bases of the junction unmatched. Written as DNA, the CDR3 is TGTGCCAGCACTTCCGGGACAGGGGATTTTTCACCCCTCCACTTT. Translation: CASTSGTGDFSPLHF.

The V and J genes are TRBV5-1 and TRBJ1-6; D is undetermined. The V gene's germline CDR1 is SGHRS and CDR2 YFSETQ. V shed 0 bases and J shed 10 bases, with 11 bases lying between them. The CDR3 contains 14 residues. CDR3 in DNA: TGCGCCAGCAGCTTGGACCTTAAGGAGTCACCCCTCCACTTT. This sequence encodes CASSLDLKESPLHF.

This clonotype was found a few times. This chain links TRBV7-2 with TRBJ1-1; maybe TRBD1 (6 bases). The CDR3 contains 15 residues. V was pared by 4 bases and J by 1 base, with 13 bases between. The germline V gene encodes CDR1 SGHTA and CDR2 FQGNSA. The CDR3 nucleotides are TGTGCCAGCAGCTACGCCCCAGGGGCGAACACTGAAGCTTTCTTT. Protein product: CASSYAPGANTEAFF.

The chain recombines TRBV9 with TRBJ2-3, with TRBD1 identical over 7 bases. CDR1 and CDR2 (germline): SGDLS, YYNGEE. The CDR3 has 21 residues. Losses at the gene ends were 3 bases for V and 5 bases for J; bases not matched to a gene: 27. The CDR3 protein is CASSARPSITQGPKDIDTQYF. For the CDR3, the DNA is TGTGCCAGCAGCGCCCGCCCCTCCATTACACAGGGGCCCAAAGACATAGATACGCAGTATTTT.